This TCR beta chain was profiled in a study of blood T cell repertoires in COVID-19. Whole-study context: From the United States, Italy and Spain came samples of acute and convalescent COVID-19. T cells, B-cell-depleted T cells, or PBMCs supplied cDNA or gDNA.

As originally analysed: Amplification of reference gene primers was used by the study to estimate nucleated cell counts. Here immunoSEQ multiplex PCR was the method, and the copy in TCRdb shows in-frame clones only, minus some. D and trimming were read from the DNA, whereas the V and J calls and clone size are those reported in that table. This table holds around 200,000 clones, under 85% found once. The germline gives CDR1 LNHDA, CDR2 SQIVND (reference sequence). Trimming removed 6 bases from V and 4 bases from J; junction bases left unmatched: 5. This CDR3 comprises 14 residues. Sequenced input: peripheral blood. The TCR comes from a human donor in a cohort sampled during active COVID-19. The V and J genes are TRBV19 and TRBJ2-2, with 7 bases identical to TRBD2. CDR3 residues: CASRLAFRTGELFF. In DNA form, the CDR3 reads TGTGCCAGTAGACTAGCGTTTCGCACCGGGGAGCTGTTTTTT.